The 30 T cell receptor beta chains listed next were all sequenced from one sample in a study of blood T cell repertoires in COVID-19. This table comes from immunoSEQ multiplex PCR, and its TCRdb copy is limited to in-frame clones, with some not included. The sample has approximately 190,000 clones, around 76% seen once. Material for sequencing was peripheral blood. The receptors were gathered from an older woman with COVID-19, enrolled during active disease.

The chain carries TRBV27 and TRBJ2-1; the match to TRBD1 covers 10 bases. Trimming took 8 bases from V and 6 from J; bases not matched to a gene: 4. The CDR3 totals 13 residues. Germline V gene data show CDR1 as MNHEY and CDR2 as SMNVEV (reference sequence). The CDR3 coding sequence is TGTGCCAGCCGGACAGGGGGTAGCAATGAGCAGTTCTTC. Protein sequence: CASRTGGSNEQFF.

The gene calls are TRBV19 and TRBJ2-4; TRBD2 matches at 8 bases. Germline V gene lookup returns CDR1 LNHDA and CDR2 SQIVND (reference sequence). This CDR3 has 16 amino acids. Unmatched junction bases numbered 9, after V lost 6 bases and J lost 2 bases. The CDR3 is CASRSLAGGPKNIQYF. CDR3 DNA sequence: TGTGCCAGTAGGTCTCTAGCGGGTGGGCCCAAAAACATTCAGTACTTC.

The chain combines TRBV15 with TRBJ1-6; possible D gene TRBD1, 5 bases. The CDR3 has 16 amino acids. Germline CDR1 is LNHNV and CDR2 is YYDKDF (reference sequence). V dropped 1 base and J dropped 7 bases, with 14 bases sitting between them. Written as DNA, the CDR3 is TGTGCCACCAGCAGAGCATCGGGACTCAGGAATTCACCCCTCCACTTT. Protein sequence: CATSRASGLRNSPLHF.

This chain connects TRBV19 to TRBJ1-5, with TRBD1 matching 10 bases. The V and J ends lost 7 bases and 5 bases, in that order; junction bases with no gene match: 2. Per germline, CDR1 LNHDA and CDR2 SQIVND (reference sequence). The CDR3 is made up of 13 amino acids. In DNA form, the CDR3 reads TGTGCCAGTACAGACAGGGGGCATCAGCCCCAGCATTTT. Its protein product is CASTDRGHQPQHF.

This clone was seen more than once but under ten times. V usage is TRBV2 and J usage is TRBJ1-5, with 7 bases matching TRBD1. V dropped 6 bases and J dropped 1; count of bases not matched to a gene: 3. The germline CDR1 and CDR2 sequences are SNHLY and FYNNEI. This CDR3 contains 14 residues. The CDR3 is CASSSTGSNQPQHF. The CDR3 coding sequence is TGTGCCAGCAGCTCGACAGGGAGCAATCAGCCCCAGCATTTT.

As DNA, the CDR3 is TGTGCCAGTAGTATAGGAGCAGGAACTAGCACAGATACGCAGTATTTT. The encoded protein is CASSIGAGTSTDTQYF. V is TRBV19 and J is TRBJ2-3, with no clear D. CDR1 and CDR2 (germline): LNHDA, SQIVND (reference sequence). This CDR3 has 16 amino acids. Between the trimmed V and J ends, which lost 1 base and 0 bases, there was a span of 11 bases.

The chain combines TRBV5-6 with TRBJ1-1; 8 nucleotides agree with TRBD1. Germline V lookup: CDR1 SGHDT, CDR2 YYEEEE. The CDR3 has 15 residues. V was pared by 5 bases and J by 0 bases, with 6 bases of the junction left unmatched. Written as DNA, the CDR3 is TGTGCCAGCAGAAGGACAGGGCACTTGAACACTGAAGCTTTCTTT. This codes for CASRRTGHLNTEAFF.

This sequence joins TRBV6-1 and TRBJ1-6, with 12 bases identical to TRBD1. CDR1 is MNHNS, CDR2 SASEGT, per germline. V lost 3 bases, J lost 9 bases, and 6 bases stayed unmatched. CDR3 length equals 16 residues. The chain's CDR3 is CASSEGQGAGVSPLHF. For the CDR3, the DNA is TGTGCCAGCAGTGAGGGACAGGGGGCAGGAGTTTCACCCCTCCACTTT.

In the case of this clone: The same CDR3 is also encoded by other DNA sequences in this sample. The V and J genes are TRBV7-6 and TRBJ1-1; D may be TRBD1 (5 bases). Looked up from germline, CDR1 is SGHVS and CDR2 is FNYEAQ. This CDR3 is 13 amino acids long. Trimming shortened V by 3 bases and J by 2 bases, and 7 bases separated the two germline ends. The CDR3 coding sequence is TGTGCCAGCAGCTTTGACAGTAACACTGAAGCTTTCTTT. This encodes CASSFDSNTEAFF.

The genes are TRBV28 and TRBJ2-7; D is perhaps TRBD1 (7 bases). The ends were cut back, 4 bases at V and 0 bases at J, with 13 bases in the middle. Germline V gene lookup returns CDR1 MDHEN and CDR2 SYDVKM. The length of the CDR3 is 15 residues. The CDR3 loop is CASSYGGTVSYEQYF. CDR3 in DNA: TGTGCCAGCAGTTATGGGGGGACAGTCTCCTACGAGCAGTACTTC.

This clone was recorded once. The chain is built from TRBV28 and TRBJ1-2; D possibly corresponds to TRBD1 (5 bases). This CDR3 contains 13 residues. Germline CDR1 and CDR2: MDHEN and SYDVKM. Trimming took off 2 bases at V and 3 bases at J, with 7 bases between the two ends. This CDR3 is CASSLQGYYGYTF. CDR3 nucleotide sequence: TGTGCCAGCAGTTTACAGGGCTACTATGGCTACACCTTC.

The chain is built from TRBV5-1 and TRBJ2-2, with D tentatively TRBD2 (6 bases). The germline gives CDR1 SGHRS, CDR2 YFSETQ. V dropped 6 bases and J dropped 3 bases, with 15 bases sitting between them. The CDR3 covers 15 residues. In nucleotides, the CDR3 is TGCGCCAGCATATCCGGGGGAGGTGACACCGGGGAGCTGTTTTTT. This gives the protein CASISGGGDTGELFF.

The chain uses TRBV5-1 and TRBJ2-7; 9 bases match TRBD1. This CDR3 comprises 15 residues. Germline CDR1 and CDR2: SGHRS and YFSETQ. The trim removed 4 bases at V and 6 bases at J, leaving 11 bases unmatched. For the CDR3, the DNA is TGCGCCAGCAGCGGGTGGGGACAGGGTAAGGGCGAGCAGTACGTC. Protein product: CASSGWGQGKGEQYV.

CDR3 protein: CASSLTGEDNEQFF. The CDR3 coding sequence is TGTGCCAGCAGCCTGACAGGGGAGGACAATGAGCAGTTCTTC. The chain uses TRBV7-9 and TRBJ2-1, with TRBD1 matching over 8 bases. Germline CDR1 is SEHNR and CDR2 is FQNEAQ (reference sequence). CDR3 length: 14 amino acids. V lost 5 bases, J lost 5 bases, and 5 bases stayed unmatched.

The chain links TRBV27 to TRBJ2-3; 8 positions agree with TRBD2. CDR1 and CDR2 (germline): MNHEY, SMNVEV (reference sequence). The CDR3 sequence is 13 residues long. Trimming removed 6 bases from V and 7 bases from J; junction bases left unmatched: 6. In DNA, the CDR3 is TGTGCCAGCAGCCAAACTAGCGGATATACGCAGTATTTT. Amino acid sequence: CASSQTSGYTQYF.

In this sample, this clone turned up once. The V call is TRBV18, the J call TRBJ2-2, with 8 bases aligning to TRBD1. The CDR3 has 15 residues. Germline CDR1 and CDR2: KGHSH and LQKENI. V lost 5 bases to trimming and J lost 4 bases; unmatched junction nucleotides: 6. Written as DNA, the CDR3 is TGTGCCAGCTCAACAGGACAGGGTGGCACCGGGGAGCTGTTTTTT. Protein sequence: CASSTGQGGTGELFF.

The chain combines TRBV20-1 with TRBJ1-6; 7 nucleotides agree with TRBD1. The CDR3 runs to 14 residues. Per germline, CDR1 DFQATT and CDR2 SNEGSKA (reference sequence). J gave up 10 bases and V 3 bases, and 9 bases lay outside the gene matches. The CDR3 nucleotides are TGCAGTGCTAGTTCGGGGGCAGGGGGGTCACCCCTCCACTTT. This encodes CSASSGAGGSPLHF.

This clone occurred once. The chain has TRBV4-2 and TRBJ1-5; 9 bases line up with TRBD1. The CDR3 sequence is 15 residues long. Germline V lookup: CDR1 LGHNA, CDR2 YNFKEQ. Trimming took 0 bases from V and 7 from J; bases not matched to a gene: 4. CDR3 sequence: CASSQEQGARQPQHF. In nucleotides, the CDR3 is TGTGCCAGCAGCCAAGAACAGGGGGCGCGGCAGCCCCAGCATTTT.

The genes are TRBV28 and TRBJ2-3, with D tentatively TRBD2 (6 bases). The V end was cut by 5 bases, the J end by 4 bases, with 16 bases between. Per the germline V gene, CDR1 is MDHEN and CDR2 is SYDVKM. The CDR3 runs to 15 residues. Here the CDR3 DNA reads TGTGCCAGCAGTCTCAACCGGGACTCTCCAGATACGCAGTATTTT. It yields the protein CASSLNRDSPDTQYF.

Here the CDR3 reads CASSLPGVQSYEQYF. The CDR3 DNA follows: TGTGCCAGCAGTTTGCCGGGGGTTCAATCCTACGAGCAGTACTTC. The genes are TRBV28 and TRBJ2-7; D possibly corresponds to TRBD2 (6 bases). V lost 3 bases to trimming and J lost 1 base, with 13 bases between them. This CDR3 is 15 amino acids long. Germline V gives CDR1 MDHEN, CDR2 SYDVKM.

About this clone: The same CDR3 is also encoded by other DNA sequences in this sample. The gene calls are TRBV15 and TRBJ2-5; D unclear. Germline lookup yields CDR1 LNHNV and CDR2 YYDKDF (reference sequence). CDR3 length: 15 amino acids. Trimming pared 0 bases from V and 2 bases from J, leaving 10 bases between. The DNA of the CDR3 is TGTGCCACCAGCAGAGATAGAGCCTCACAAGAGACCCAGTACTTC. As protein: CATSRDRASQETQYF.

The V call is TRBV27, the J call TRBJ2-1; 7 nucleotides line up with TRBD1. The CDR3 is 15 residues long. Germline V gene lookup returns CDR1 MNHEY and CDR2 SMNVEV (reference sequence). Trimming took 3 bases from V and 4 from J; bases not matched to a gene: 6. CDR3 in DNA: TGTGCCAGCAGTTTCAGACAGGGTGGGTACAATGAGCAGTTCTTC. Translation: CASSFRQGGYNEQFF.

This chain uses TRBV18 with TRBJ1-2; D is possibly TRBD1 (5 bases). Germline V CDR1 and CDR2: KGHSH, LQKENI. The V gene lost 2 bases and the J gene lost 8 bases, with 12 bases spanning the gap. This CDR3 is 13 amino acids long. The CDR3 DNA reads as TGTGCCAGCTCACCAGACAGTCTGGGGGGCTACACCTTC. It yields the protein CASSPDSLGGYTF.

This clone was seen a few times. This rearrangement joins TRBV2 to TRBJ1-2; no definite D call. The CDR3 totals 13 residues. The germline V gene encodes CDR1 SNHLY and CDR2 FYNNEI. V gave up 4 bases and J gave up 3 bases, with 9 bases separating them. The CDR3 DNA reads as TGTGCCAGCAGTGGTAACTTGCACTATGGCTACACCTTC. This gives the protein CASSGNLHYGYTF.

Here the CDR3 DNA reads TGTGCCACCAGTGATTCGTTTAGGGACAGAGGCTACACCTTC. The encoded protein is CATSDSFRDRGYTF. The chain links TRBV24-1 to TRBJ1-2; TRBD1 agrees at 7 bases. Trimming took 2 bases from V and 8 from J; bases not matched to a gene: 7. CDR1 and CDR2 (germline): KGHDR, SFDVKD. The CDR3 is 14 amino acids.

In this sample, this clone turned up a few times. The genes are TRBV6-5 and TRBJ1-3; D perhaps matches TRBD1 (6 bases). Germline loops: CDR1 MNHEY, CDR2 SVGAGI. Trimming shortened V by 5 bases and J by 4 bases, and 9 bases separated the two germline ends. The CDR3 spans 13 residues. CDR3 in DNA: TGTGCCAGCAGTCTAGGACAGGGAAACACCATATATTTT. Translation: CASSLGQGNTIYF.

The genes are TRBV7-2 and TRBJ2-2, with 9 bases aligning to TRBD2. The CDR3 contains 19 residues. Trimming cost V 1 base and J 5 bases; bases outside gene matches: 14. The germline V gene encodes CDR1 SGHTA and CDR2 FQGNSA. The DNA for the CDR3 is TGTGCCAGCAGCTTAGAGAAGACGCGGGGGGGCCGCGGTACCGGGGAGCTGTTTTTT. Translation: CASSLEKTRGGRGTGELFF.

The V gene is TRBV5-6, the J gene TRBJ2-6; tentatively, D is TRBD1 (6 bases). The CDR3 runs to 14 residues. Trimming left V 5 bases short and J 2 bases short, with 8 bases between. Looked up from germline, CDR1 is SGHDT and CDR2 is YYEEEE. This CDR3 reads CASRQGAGANVLTF. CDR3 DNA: TGTGCCAGCAGACAGGGTGCTGGGGCCAACGTCCTGACTTTC. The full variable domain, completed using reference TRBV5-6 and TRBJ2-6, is DAGVTQSPTHLIKTRGQQVTLRCSPKSGHDTVSWYQQALGQGPQFIFQYYEEEERQRGNFPDRFSGHQFPNYSSELNVNALLLGDSALYLCASRQGAGANVLTFGAGSRLTVL.

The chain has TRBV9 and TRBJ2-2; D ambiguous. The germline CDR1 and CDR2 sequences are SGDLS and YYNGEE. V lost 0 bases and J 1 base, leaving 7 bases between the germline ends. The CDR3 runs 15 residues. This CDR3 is CASSVGPGNTGELFF. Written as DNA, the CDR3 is TGTGCCAGCAGCGTAGGGCCGGGGAACACCGGGGAGCTGTTTTTT. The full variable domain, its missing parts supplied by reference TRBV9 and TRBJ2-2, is DSGVTQTPKHLITATGQRVTLRCSPRSGDLSVYWYQQSLDQGLQFLIQYYNGEERAKGNILERFSAQQFPDLHSELNLSSLELGDSALYFCASSVGPGNTGELFFGEGSRLTVL.

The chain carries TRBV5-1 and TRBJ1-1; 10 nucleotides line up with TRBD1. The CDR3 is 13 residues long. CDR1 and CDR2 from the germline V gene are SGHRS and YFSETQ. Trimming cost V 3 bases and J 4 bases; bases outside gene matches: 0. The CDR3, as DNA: TGCGCCAGCAGCTGGACAGGGGGCACTGAAGCTTTCTTT. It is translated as CASSWTGGTEAFF.